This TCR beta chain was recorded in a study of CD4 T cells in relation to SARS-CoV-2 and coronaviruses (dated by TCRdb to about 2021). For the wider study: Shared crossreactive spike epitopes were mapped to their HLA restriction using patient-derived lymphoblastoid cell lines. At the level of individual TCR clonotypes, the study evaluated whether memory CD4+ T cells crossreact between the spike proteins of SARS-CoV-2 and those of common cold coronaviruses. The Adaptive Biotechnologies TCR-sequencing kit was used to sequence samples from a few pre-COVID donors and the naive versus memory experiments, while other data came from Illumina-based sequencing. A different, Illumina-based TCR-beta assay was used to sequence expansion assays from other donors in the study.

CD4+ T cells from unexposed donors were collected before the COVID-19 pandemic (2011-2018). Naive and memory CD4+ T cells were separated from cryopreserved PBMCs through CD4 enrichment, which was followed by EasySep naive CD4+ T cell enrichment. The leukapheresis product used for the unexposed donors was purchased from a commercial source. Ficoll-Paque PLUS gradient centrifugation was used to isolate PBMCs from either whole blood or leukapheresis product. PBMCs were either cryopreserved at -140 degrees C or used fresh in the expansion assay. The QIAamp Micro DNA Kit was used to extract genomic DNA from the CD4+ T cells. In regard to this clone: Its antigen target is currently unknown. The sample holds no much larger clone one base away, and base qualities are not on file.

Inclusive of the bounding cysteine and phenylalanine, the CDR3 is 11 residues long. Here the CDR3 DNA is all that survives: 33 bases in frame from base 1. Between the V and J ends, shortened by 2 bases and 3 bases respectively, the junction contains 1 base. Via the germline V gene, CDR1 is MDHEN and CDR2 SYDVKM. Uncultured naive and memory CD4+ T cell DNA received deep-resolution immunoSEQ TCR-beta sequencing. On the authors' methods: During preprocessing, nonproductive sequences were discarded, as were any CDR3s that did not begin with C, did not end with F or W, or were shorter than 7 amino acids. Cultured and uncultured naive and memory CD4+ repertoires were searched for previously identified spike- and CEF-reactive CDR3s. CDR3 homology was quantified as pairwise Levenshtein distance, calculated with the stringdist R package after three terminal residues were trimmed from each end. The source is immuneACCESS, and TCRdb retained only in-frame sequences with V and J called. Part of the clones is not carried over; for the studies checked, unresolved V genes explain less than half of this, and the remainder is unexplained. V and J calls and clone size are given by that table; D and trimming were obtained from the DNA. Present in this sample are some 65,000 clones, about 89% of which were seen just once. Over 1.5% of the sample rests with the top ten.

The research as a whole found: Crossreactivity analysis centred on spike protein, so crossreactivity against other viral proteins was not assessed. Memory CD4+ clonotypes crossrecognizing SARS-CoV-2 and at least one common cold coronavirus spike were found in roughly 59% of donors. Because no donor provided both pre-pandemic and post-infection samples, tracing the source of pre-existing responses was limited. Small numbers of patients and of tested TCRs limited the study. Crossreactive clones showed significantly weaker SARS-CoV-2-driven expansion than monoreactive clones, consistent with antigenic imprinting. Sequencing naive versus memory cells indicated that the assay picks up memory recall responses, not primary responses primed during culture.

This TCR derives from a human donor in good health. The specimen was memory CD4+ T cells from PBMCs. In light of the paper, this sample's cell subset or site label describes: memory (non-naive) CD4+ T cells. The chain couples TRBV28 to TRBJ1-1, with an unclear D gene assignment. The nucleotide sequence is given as TGTGCCAGCAGTTTAGACACTGAAGCTTTCTTT. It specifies CASSLDTEAFF.